The rows below give T cell receptor beta chains drawn from one sample of a study of cytomegalovirus exposure and HLA in healthy donors. Clones were sequenced by immunoSEQ multiplex PCR, and TCRdb holds only the in-frame ones, with some missing. The repertoire holds 200,000 to 250,000 clones, with around 89% as singletons. The specimen sequenced was PBMCs. Every receptor here comes from a woman under 30 in good health and CMV-seronegative. CDR3s include the opening cysteine and the closing phenylalanine or tryptophan. D genes are given only for firm matches. Clone size is not always given. Where it is, it says once, few, many or a class for expanded clones.

clone size	J gene	D gene	V gene	CDR3 protein	CDR3 DNA
-	TRBJ2-7	-	TRBV5-1	CASSLEAGNYEQYF	TGCGCCAGCAGCTTGGAAGCAGGAAACTACGAGCAGTACTTC
-	TRBJ2-3	-	TRBV5-5	CASSSRQANTDTQYF	TGTGCCAGCAGCTCCCGACAGGCAAACACAGATACGCAGTATTTT
-	TRBJ2-1	TRBD2	TRBV12-5	CASGNGLAGNYNEQFF	TGTGCTAGTGGAAACGGACTAGCGGGGAACTACAATGAGCAGTTCTTC
once	TRBJ1-3	-	TRBV5-5	CASSRIFGGTGNTIYF	TGTGCCAGCAGCCGGATATTCGGGGGTACTGGAAACACCATATATTTT
-	TRBJ1-4	-	TRBV6-5	CASGGVANRQKLFF	TGTGCCAGCGGAGGGGTGGCAAACAGGCAAAAACTGTTTTTT
-	TRBJ2-7	TRBD1	TRBV7-2	CASRKSGGFYYEQYF	TGTGCCAGCAGAAAATCAGGGGGTTTTTACTACGAGCAGTACTTC
-	TRBJ2-7	-	TRBV5-1	CASSLGDTTYEQYF	TGCGCCAGCAGCTTAGGTGACACCACCTACGAGCAGTACTTC
-	TRBJ2-1	TRBD1	TRBV27	CASSLSGQGYNEQFF	TGTGCCAGCAGTTTATCGGGACAGGGGTACAATGAGCAGTTCTTC
-	TRBJ1-1	-	TRBV18	CASSIKTGNTEAFF	TGTGCCAGCTCTATTAAGACAGGGAACACTGAAGCTTTCTTT
-	TRBJ2-7	TRBD2	TRBV7-2	CASSFEGGIHEQYF	TGTGCCAGCAGCTTTGAGGGAGGGATCCACGAGCAGTACTTC
-	TRBJ2-7	TRBD2	TRBV14	CASSQTGTSLHEQYF	TGTGCCAGCAGCCAAACCGGGACTAGCCTTCACGAGCAGTACTTC
-	TRBJ2-5	-	TRBV2	CASSYLYSGEETQYF	TGTGCCAGCAGCTACCTCTACTCGGGGGAGGAGACCCAGTACTTC
-	TRBJ1-2	-	TRBV5-5	CASSLDRVNGYTF	TGTGCCAGCAGCTTGGACAGGGTTAATGGCTACACCTTC
-	TRBJ1-5	TRBD1	TRBV18	CASSPDRGNQPQHF	TGTGCCAGCTCACCGGACAGGGGCAATCAGCCCCAGCATTTT
-	TRBJ1-5	TRBD1	TRBV7-8	CASGQGSNQPQHF	TGTGCCAGTGGACAGGGGAGCAATCAGCCCCAGCATTTT
-	TRBJ2-2	-	TRBV10-3	CAISGPGHKNTGELFF	TGTGCCATCAGTGGGCCGGGACACAAGAACACCGGGGAGCTGTTTTTT
-	TRBJ1-1	-	TRBV20-1	CSVRGDTEAFF	TGCAGTGTCCGGGGGGACACTGAAGCTTTCTTT
-	TRBJ2-6	-	TRBV5-4	CASSFYSGANVLTF	TGTGCCAGCAGCTTCTATTCTGGGGCCAACGTCCTGACTTTC
once	TRBJ2-5	TRBD2	TRBV4-2	CASSQGVAGSHQETQYF	TGTGCCAGCAGCCAGGGGGTAGCGGGGTCTCACCAAGAGACCCAGTACTTC
once	TRBJ1-6	-	TRBV27	CASSWGGYNSPLHF	TGTGCCAGCAGTTGGGGAGGGTACAATTCACCCCTCCACTTT
-	TRBJ2-5	TRBD1	TRBV4-3	CASSQDRGDRGETQYF	TGCGCCAGCAGCCAAGATAGAGGCGACAGGGGGGAGACCCAGTACTTC
-	TRBJ2-1	-	TRBV7-8	CATRTANNEQFF	TGTGCCACACGGACAGCCAACAATGAGCAGTTCTTC
-	TRBJ1-5	-	TRBV7-9	CASSSQGQPQHF	TGTGCCAGCAGCTCGCAGGGTCAGCCCCAGCATTTT
-	TRBJ2-5	TRBD2	TRBV7-8	CASREQRPAGGETQYF	TGTGCCAGCAGAGAGCAGCGACCAGCGGGAGGGGAGACCCAGTACTTC
-	TRBJ1-1	TRBD1	TRBV5-1	CASSLAPGQGNTEAFF	TGCGCCAGCAGCTTGGCCCCGGGACAGGGGAACACTGAAGCTTTCTTT
once	TRBJ1-3	-	TRBV19	CASSIGSIGNTIYF	TGTGCCAGTAGTATCGGTTCGATCGGAAACACCATATATTTT
-	TRBJ2-3	-	TRBV27	CASSLRRTSTDTQYF	TGTGCCAGCAGTTTAAGGCGGACTAGCACAGATACGCAGTATTTT
-	TRBJ1-5	TRBD1	TRBV6-5	CASSQTGGVGQPQHF	TGTGCCAGCAGTCAGACAGGGGGCGTGGGTCAGCCCCAGCATTTT
-	TRBJ1-1	TRBD1	TRBV12-5	CASGLETGMEAFF	TGTGCTAGTGGTTTAGAGACAGGGATGGAGGCTTTCTTT
-	TRBJ1-5	-	TRBV19	CASSIAEGEAQPQHF	TGTGCCAGTAGTATAGCAGAAGGGGAGGCTCAGCCCCAGCATTTT
-	TRBJ2-7	TRBD2	TRBV19	CASSTSGRSYEQYF	TGTGCCAGTAGCACTAGCGGGAGGTCCTACGAGCAGTACTTC
once	TRBJ1-1	-	TRBV2	CASTSGNTEAFF	TGTGCCAGCACGTCAGGCAACACTGAAGCTTTCTTT
-	TRBJ1-6	-	TRBV13	CASSTETRRGISPLHF	TGTGCCAGCAGCACCGAGACAAGACGGGGAATTTCACCCCTCCACTTT
-	TRBJ2-7	TRBD1	TRBV4-1	CASSPDRATYEQYF	TGCGCCAGCAGTCCGGACAGGGCCACCTACGAGCAGTACTTC
few	TRBJ2-2	-	TRBV18	CASSPLKRANTGELFF	TGTGCCAGCTCACCACTAAAGCGGGCGAACACCGGGGAGCTGTTTTTT
-	TRBJ2-2	TRBD1	TRBV12-5	CASGLLTGGLAGELFF	TGTGCTAGTGGTTTGCTGACAGGGGGCCTCGCCGGGGAGCTGTTTTTT
-	TRBJ2-5	TRBD2	TRBV7-2	CASGEGKTQYF	TGTGCCAGCGGGGAGGGAAAGACCCAGTACTTC
-	TRBJ2-1	-	TRBV5-6	CASSLIRAEQFF	TGTGCCAGCAGCTTGATCAGGGCTGAGCAGTTCTTC
-	TRBJ2-1	TRBD2	TRBV7-3	CASSRDLGRVDEQFF	TGTGCCAGCAGTCGGGACCTCGGGAGGGTGGATGAGCAGTTCTTC
-	TRBJ2-7	TRBD2	TRBV7-7	CASSPSWAGVGQQYF	TGTGCCAGCAGCCCATCGTGGGCGGGAGTGGGGCAGCAGTACTTC
-	TRBJ2-5	-	TRBV7-2	CASSFSWETQYF	TGTGCCAGCAGCTTCAGTTGGGAGACCCAGTACTTC
-	TRBJ1-3	TRBD1	TRBV9	CASRQGQNSGNTIYF	TGTGCCAGCCGACAGGGACAGAACTCTGGAAACACCATATATTTT
-	TRBJ2-1	TRBD1	TRBV6-1	CASSGLPGTGTNEQFF	TGTGCCAGCAGTGGTCTACCTGGGACAGGCACCAATGAGCAGTTCTTC
-	TRBJ2-7	TRBD2	TRBV27	CASSAHGRVTEQYF	TGTGCCAGCAGTGCGCACGGGAGGGTTACCGAGCAGTACTTC
once	TRBJ2-7	TRBD2	TRBV6-5	CASSRQGLAYEQYF	TGTGCCAGCAGTAGGCAAGGACTAGCTTACGAGCAGTACTTC
-	TRBJ1-1	-	TRBV18	CASSPPRVNTEAFF	TGTGCCAGCTCACCACCTCGAGTGAACACTGAAGCTTTCTTT
-	TRBJ2-7	TRBD1	TRBV10-3	CAIGGQGGEQYF	TGTGCCATCGGTGGACAGGGCGGCGAGCAGTACTTC
-	TRBJ1-2	TRBD1	TRBV9	CASVPLTGRGSNYGYTF	TGTGCCAGTGTCCCGTTGACAGGGAGAGGATCCAACTATGGCTACACCTTC
-	TRBJ2-7	-	TRBV9	CASSVGQDYEQYF	TGTGCCAGCAGCGTAGGACAAGACTACGAGCAGTACTTC
few	TRBJ1-5	-	TRBV6-5	CASSNTHNQPQHF	TGTGCCAGCAGTAACACACACAATCAGCCCCAGCATTTT
-	TRBJ2-1	TRBD2	TRBV7-2	CASSRERGGLEQFF	TGTGCCAGCAGCCGGGAGCGGGGGGGGCTTGAGCAGTTCTTC
-	TRBJ2-1	TRBD2	TRBV10-1	CASSDRTSGRMNEQFF	TGCGCCAGCAGCGACAGAACTAGCGGGAGGATGAATGAGCAGTTCTTC
few	TRBJ1-6	TRBD1	TRBV6-6	CASSYSSTGMNSPLHF	TGTGCCAGCAGTTACTCATCGACAGGGATGAATTCACCCCTCCACTTT